The rows below give T cell receptor beta chains drawn from one sample of a study of regulatory T cells in long-lasting Graves disease. TCRdb used MiXCR to reprocess the multiplex PCR reads, holding one entry per CDR3 protein. The sample includes 700,000 or so distinct CDR3 sequences, 25% to 30% of them seen just once. The starting material was peripheral blood mononuclear cells (PBMCs), obtained when the disease was refractory, from a patient treated with antithyroid drugs. All receptors derive from a female donor with Graves disease. Both conserved end residues are part of each CDR3. The D gene is left open where the match is weak. Size values are once, few and many counts, or a class for expanded clones, and some rows have none.

CASSLEGGVVNEQFF	TGTGCCAGCAGCTTAGAAGGAGGGGTGGTGAATGAGCAGTTCTTC	.	TRBV11-2	TRBJ2-1	.
CAISEGRDGTEAFF	TGTGCCATCAGTGAGGGTAGGGATGGGACTGAAGCTTTCTTT	.	TRBV10-3	TRBJ1-1	.
CASGTANYGYTF	TGTGCCAGCGGCACAGCTAACTATGGCTACACCTTC	.	TRBV7-9	TRBJ1-2	.
CSVEGLAGAGETQYF	TGCAGCGTTGAAGGGTTAGCAGGGGCTGGTGAGACCCAGTACTTC	.	TRBV29-1	TRBJ2-5	few
CASSSGNAIRIHEQYF	TGTGCCAGCAGTAGCGGGAACGCTATCCGAATCCACGAGCAGTACTTC	TRBD2	TRBV6-1	TRBJ2-7	few
CASSPGAANNSPLHF	TGCGCCAGCAGCCCGGGGGCAGCGAACAATTCACCCCTCCACTTT	.	TRBV5-1	TRBJ1-6	.
CASSPPRWTGEGKLFF	TGTGCCAGCAGCCCCCCCCGATGGACAGGGGAGGGAAAACTGTTTTTT	TRBD1	TRBV7-9	TRBJ1-4	few
CASSAFRGNYGYTF	TGTGCCAGTAGTGCTTTCAGGGGTAACTATGGCTACACCTTC	.	TRBV19	TRBJ1-2	.
CASSPSSGDEQYF	TGTGCCAGCAGCCCAAGCAGTGGGGACGAGCAGTACTTC	.	TRBV11-2	TRBJ2-7	.
CASSVLPDSSYEQYF	TGTGCCAGCAGCGTGTTACCGGATTCATCCTACGAGCAGTACTTC	.	TRBV6-1	TRBJ2-7	many
CASSARGYRNEKLFF	TGTGCCAGCAGCGCTAGGGGGTACCGTAATGAAAAACTGTTTTTT	.	TRBV7-2	TRBJ1-4	.
CSARGGAKTQYF	TGCAGTGCTAGGGGGGGCGCGAAGACCCAGTACTTC	.	TRBV20-1	TRBJ2-5	few
CASSYTGGAMNTIYF	TGTGCCAGCAGTTATACAGGGGGCGCGATGAACACCATATATTTT	TRBD1	TRBV6-9	TRBJ1-3	.
CSAPGQGNTEAFF	TGCAGTGCCCCGGGACAGGGCAACACTGAAGCTTTCTTT	TRBD1	TRBV20-1	TRBJ1-1	few
CAWSVLRGSEAFF	TGTGCCTGGAGTGTACTAAGGGGCTCTGAAGCTTTCTTT	.	TRBV30	TRBJ1-1	.
CASSLASGWNTEAFF	TGCGCCAGCAGCTTGGCATCAGGGTGGAACACTGAAGCTTTCTTT	.	TRBV5-1	TRBJ1-1	.
CSVGGSSGTYEQYF	TGCAGCGTTGGAGGCTCTAGCGGTACCTACGAGCAGTACTTC	TRBD2	TRBV29-1	TRBJ2-7	few
CSAGTGMVSEKLFF	TGCAGTGCCGGGACAGGGATGGTCAGTGAAAAACTGTTTTTT	TRBD1	TRBV20-1	TRBJ1-4	few
CASSQDGQHNSPLHF	TGCGCCAGCAGCCAGGACGGGCAGCATAATTCACCCCTCCACTTT	.	TRBV5-1	TRBJ1-6	.
CASSNLPGAGELFF	TGCGCCAGCAGCAACCTCCCCGGGGCCGGGGAGCTGTTTTTT	.	TRBV5-1	TRBJ2-2	.
CASHLRTGHETQYF	TGTGCCTCTCACCTCAGGACAGGGCACGAGACCCAGTACTTC	TRBD1	TRBV30	TRBJ2-5	few
CASSLLTGRRYEQYF	TGTGCCAGCAGTTTATTGACAGGGAGAAGGTACGAGCAGTACTTC	TRBD1	TRBV28	TRBJ2-7	.
CASSLSKRGQGGRHEQYF	TGTGCCAGCAGTTTATCGAAGAGGGGCCAGGGCGGGAGGCACGAGCAGTACTTC	TRBD2	TRBV27	TRBJ2-7	few
CASSIDRHGYTF	TGTGCCAGCAGTATTGACAGGCATGGCTACACCTTC	.	TRBV12-3/TRBV12-4	TRBJ1-2	.